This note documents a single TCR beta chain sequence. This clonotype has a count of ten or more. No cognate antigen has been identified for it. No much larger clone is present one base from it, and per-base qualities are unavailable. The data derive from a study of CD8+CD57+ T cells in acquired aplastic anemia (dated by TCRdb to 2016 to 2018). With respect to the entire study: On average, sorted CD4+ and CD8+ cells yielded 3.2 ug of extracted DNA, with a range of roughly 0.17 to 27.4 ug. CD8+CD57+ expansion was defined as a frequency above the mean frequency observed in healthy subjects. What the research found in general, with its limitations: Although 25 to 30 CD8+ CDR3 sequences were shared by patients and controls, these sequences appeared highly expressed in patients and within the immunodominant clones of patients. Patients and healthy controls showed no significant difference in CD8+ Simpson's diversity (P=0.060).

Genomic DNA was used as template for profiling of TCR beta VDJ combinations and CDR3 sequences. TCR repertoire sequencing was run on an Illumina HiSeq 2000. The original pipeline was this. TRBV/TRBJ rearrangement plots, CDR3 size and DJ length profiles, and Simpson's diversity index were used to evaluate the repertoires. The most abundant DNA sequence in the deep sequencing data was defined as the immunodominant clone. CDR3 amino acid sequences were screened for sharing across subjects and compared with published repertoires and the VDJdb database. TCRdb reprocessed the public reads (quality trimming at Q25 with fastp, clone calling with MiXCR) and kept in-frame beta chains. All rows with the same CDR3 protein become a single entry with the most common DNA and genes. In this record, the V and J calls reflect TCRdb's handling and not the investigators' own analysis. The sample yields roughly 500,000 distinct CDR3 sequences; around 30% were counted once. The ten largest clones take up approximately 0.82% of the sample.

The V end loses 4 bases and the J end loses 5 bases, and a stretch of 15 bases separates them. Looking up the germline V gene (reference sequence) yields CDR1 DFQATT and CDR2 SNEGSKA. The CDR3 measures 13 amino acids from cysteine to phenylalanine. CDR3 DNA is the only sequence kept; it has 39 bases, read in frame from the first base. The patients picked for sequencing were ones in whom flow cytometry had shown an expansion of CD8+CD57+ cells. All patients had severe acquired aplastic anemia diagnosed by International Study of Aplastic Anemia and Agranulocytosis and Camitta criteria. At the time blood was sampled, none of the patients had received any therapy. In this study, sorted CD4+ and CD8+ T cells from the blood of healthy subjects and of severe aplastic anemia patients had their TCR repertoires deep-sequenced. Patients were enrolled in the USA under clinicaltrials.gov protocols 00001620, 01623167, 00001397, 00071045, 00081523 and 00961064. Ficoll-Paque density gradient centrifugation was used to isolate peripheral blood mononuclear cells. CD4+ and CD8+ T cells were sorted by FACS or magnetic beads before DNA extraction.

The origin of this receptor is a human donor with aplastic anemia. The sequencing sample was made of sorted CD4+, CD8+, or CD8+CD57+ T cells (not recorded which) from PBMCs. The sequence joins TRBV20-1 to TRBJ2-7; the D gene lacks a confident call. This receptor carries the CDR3 CSANLPGRHEQYF. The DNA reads TGCAGTGCTAATCTCCCGGGCAGGCACGAGCAGTACTTC.